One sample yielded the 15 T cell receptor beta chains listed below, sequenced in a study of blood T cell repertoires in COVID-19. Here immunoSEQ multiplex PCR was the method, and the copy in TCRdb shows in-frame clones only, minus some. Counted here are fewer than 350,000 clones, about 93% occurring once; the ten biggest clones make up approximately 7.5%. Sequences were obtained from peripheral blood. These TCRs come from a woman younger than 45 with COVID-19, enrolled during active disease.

CDR3 sequence: CSCGLAGTSTDTQYF. DNA for the CDR3: TGCAGCTGTGGACTAGCGGGGACTAGCACAGATACGCAGTATTTT. This sequence joins TRBV29-1 and TRBJ2-3; 12 positions agree with TRBD2. The V gene's germline CDR1 is SQVTM and CDR2 ANQGSEA. Unmatched junction bases numbered 6, after V lost 8 bases and J lost 0 bases. The CDR3 loop spans 15 amino acids.

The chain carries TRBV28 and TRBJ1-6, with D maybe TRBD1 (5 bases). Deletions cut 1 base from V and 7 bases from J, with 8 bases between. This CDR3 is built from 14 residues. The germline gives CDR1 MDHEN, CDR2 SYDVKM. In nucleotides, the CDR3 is TGTGCCAGCAGTTTATCACAGGCAAATTCACCCCTCCACTTT. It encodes CASSLSQANSPLHF.

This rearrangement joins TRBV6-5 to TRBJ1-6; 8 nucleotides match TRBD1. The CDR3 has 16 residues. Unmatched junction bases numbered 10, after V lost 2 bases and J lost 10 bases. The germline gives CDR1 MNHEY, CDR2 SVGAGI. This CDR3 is CASSYRTGRVWSPLHF. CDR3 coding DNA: TGTGCCAGCAGTTACCGGACAGGGAGGGTTTGGTCACCCCTCCACTTT.

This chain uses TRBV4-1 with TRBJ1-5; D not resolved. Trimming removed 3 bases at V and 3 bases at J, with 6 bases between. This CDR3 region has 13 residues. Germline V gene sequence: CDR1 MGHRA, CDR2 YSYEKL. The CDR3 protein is CASSHRLNQPQHF. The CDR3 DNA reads TGCGCCAGCAGCCACCGACTCAATCAGCCCCAGCATTTT.

The DNA of the CDR3 is TGTGCCACCAGTCCCGGAGGGGGCTATGAGCAGTTCTTC. Its translation is CATSPGGGYEQFF. The chain carries TRBV24-1 and TRBJ2-1; D is possibly TRBD1 (7 bases). V shed 6 bases and J shed 8 bases, with 13 bases lying between them. Germline V CDR1 and CDR2: KGHDR, SFDVKD. The CDR3 spans 13 residues.

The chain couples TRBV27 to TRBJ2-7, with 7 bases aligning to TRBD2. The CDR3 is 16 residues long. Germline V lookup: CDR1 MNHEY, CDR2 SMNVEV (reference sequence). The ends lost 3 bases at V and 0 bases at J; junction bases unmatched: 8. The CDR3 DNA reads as TGTGCCAGCAGTTTGATCGGCGGGGGTCCCTCCTACGAGCAGTACTTC. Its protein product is CASSLIGGGPSYEQYF.

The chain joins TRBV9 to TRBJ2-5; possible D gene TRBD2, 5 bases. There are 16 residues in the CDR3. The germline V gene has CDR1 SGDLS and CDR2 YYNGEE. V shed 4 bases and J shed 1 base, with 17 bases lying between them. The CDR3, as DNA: TGTGCCAGCAGCCCTCACATAGGCGGGCTCCAAGAGACCCAGTACTTC. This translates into CASSPHIGGLQETQYF.

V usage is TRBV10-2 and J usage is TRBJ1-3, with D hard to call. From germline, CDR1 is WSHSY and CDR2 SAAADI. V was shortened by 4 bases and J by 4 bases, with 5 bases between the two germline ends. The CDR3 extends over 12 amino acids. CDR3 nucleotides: TGCGCCAGCAGTGTGGGCGGAAACACCATATATTTT. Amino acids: CASSVGGNTIYF.

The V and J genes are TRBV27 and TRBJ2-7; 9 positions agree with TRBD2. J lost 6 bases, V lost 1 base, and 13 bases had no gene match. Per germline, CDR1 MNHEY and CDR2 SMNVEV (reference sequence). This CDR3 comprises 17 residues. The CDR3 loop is CASSLLAGGPGRSEQYF. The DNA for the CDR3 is TGTGCCAGCAGTTTATTGGCGGGAGGGCCTGGAAGGAGCGAGCAGTACTTC.

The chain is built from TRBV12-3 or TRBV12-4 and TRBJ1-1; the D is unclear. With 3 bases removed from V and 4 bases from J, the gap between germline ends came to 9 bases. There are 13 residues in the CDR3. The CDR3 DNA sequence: TGTGCCAGCAGTTTCTCAAGAGGCACTGAAGCTTTCTTT. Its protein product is CASSFSRGTEAFF.

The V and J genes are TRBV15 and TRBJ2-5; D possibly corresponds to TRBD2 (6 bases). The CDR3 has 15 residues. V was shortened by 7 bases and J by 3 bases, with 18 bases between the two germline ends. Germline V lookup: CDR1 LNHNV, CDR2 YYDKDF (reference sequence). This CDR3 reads CATTVGGGGEETQYF. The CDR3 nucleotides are TGTGCCACCACGGTCGGGGGAGGAGGGGAAGAGACCCAGTACTTC.

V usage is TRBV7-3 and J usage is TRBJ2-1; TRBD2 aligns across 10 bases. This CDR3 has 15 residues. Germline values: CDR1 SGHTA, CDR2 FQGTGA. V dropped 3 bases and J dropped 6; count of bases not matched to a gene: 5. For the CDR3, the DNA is TGTGCCAGCAGCTTTGCAGCGGGAGGGTCCAATGAGCAGTTCTTC. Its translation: CASSFAAGGSNEQFF.

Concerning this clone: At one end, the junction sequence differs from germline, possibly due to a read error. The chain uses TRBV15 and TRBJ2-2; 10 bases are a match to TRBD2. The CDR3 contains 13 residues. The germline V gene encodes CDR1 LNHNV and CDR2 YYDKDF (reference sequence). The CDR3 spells CAISGRAGGELFF. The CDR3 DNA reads TGTGCCATCAGCGGGAGGGCCGGCGGGGAGCTGTTTTTT.

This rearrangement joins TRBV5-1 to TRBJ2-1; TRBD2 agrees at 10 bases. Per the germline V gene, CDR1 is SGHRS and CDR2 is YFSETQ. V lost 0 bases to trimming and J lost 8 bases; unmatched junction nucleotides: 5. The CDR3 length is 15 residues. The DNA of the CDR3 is TGCGCCAGCAGCTTGGTGGCTAGCGGGAGTGATGAGCAGTTCTTC. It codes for CASSLVASGSDEQFF.

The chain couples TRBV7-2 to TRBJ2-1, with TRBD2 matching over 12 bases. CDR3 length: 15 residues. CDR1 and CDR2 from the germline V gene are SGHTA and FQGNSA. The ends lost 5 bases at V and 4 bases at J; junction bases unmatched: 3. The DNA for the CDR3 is TGTGCCAGCAGCACTAGCGGGAGGTGGTACAATGAGCAGTTCTTC. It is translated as CASSTSGRWYNEQFF. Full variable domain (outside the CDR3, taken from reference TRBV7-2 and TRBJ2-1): GAGVSQSPSNKVTEKGKDVELRCDPISGHTALYWYRQSLGQGLEFLIYFQGNSAPDKSGLPSDRFSAERTGGSVSTLTIQRTQQEDSAVYLCASSTSGRWYNEQFFGPGTRLTVL.